These 23 T cell receptor beta chains originate from one sample sequenced in a study of T-cell memory formation after mild COVID-19. One entry per CDR3 protein results from TCRdb running MiXCR on the 5' RACE reads. Of about half a million distinct CDR3 sequences listed, 18% are singletons. Sequencing used PBMCs or a T cell subset sorted from them (not recorded which). Receptors originate from an adult woman who had mild COVID-19 (a few samples of this study predate the infection). Cell type and time point are not known.

DNA of the CDR3: TGTGCCAGCAGCTTAGGACTAAGGCGCGGGAGAGACGACACCGGGGAGCTGTTTTTT. As protein: CASSLGLRRGRDDTGELFF. The gene calls are TRBV11-2 and TRBJ2-2; TRBD2 matches 7 bases. Trimming took 1 base from V and 3 from J; bases not matched to a gene: 14. Germline V gives CDR1 SGHAT, CDR2 FQNNGV. The CDR3 covers 19 residues.

The genes are TRBV6-4 and TRBJ1-1; 7 bases match TRBD1. CDR1 is MRHNA and CDR2 is SNTAGT in the germline V gene. The junction had 5 bases not matched to a gene; V was cut back by 0 bases and J by 4 bases. This CDR3 region has 15 residues. This chain's CDR3 is CASSDSRQGATEAFF. The CDR3 region has the DNA TGTGCCAGCAGTGACTCGAGACAGGGAGCCACTGAAGCTTTCTTT.

The chain has TRBV29-1 and TRBJ2-7; 8 nucleotides agree with TRBD1. CDR1 and CDR2 (germline): SQVTM, ANQGSEA. With V trimmed by 2 bases and J by 2 bases, 2 bases remained unmatched. The CDR3 has 13 residues. CDR3 nucleotide sequence: TGCAGCGTTGAAAGGGACAGGCCCTACGAGCAGTACTTC. It yields the protein CSVERDRPYEQYF.

This rearrangement joins TRBV29-1 to TRBJ1-2, with unresolved D. Germline-derived CDR1 and CDR2 are SQVTM and ANQGSEA. Trimming took 3 bases from V and 4 from J, leaving 9 bases between them. The CDR3 covers 12 residues. This CDR3 is CSVESQLYGYTF. The CDR3 nucleotides are TGCAGCGTTGAGAGCCAGCTCTATGGCTACACCTTC.

This clonotype was observed at least ten times. The V gene is TRBV5-1, the J gene TRBJ1-6; 11 positions agree with TRBD1. The germline CDR1 and CDR2 sequences are SGHRS and YFSETQ. V lost 2 bases to trimming and J lost 10 bases; unmatched junction nucleotides: 5. This CDR3 has 15 amino acids. The CDR3 bases are TGCGCCAGCAGCTTAGCGGGACAGGGGGACTCACCCCTCCACTTT. Translating gives CASSLAGQGDSPLHF.

This clonotype was recorded at least ten times. This rearrangement joins TRBV24-1 to TRBJ2-1, with no clear D. V lost 7 bases, J lost 8 bases, and 17 bases lay in between. The germline gives CDR1 KGHDR, CDR2 SFDVKD. CDR3 size: 14 residues. CDR3 in DNA: TGTGCCACCAGCGGCCCGGGTCGATGGGATGAGCAGTTCTTC. As protein: CATSGPGRWDEQFF.

This clonotype was observed a few times. The V gene is TRBV6-1, the J gene TRBJ2-7; no clear D. The CDR3 covers 15 residues. V was pared by 0 bases and J by 3 bases, with 12 bases between. Germline CDR1 reads MNHNS; CDR2 reads SASEGT. The CDR3 is CASSEALEGFYEQYF. The CDR3 DNA reads TGTGCCAGCAGTGAAGCGCTGGAAGGGTTCTACGAGCAGTACTTC.

The rearrangement joins TRBV30 to TRBJ1-5; D remains ambiguous. This CDR3 spans 14 amino acids. Per germline, CDR1 GTSNPN and CDR2 SVGIG (reference sequence). V lost 2 bases, J lost 1 base, and 9 bases lay in between. CDR3 protein: CAWSSGTSNQPQHF. The CDR3 coding sequence is TGTGCCTGGAGTAGCGGAACGAGCAATCAGCCCCAGCATTTT.

V gene TRBV5-1 combines with J gene TRBJ2-5; 8 nucleotides agree with TRBD2. The germline gives CDR1 SGHRS, CDR2 YFSETQ. This CDR3 is 15 amino acids long. Germline trimming cut 7 bases from V and 3 bases from J; bases unmatched to any gene: 11. The CDR3 sequence is CASGYTSGGEETQYF. The CDR3 DNA reads TGCGCCAGCGGATACACTAGCGGAGGAGAAGAGACCCAGTACTTC.

This clonotype was seen more than once but under ten times. The chain couples TRBV4-1 to TRBJ1-5; TRBD1 is a possible D gene (6 bases). Per the germline V gene, CDR1 is MGHRA and CDR2 is YSYEKL. The CDR3 totals 15 residues. V lost 4 bases, J lost 4 bases, and 14 bases lay in between. CDR3 protein: CASSRSDRTNQPQHF. In DNA, the CDR3 is TGCGCCAGCAGCCGTTCAGACAGGACAAATCAGCCCCAGCATTTT.

This chain links TRBV29-1 with TRBJ2-7; 7 positions match TRBD1. V was pared by 7 bases and J by 2 bases, with 5 bases of the junction left unmatched. CDR1 and CDR2 from the germline V gene are SQVTM and ANQGSEA. The CDR3 has 12 residues. The CDR3 region is CSGMGQTYEQYF. CDR3 sequence (DNA): TGCAGCGGCATGGGACAGACCTACGAGCAGTACTTC.

In this sample, this clonotype turned up a few times. V gene TRBV6-2 or TRBV6-3 combines with J gene TRBJ2-5, with 11 nucleotides matching TRBD2. Germline CDR1 and CDR2: MNHEY and SVGEGT. J was trimmed by 5 bases and V by 7 bases; bases with no gene match: 12. CDR3 length: 16 amino acids. This CDR3 is CASNPASGRTYETQYF. CDR3 bases: TGTGCCAGCAACCCGGCTAGCGGGAGGACGTACGAGACCCAGTACTTC.

In its sample, this clonotype was seen many times. The chain links TRBV7-6 to TRBJ2-2; weak D call: TRBD2 (6 bases). Trimming left V 5 bases short and J 7 bases short, with 11 bases between. Germline CDR1 is SGHVS and CDR2 is FNYEAQ. The CDR3 is made up of 13 amino acids. CDR3: CASSLGRSGELFF. The CDR3 coding sequence is TGTGCCAGCAGCCTAGGGAGGAGCGGGGAGCTGTTTTTT.

There are a few counts of this clonotype. One junction end does not reproduce the germline sequence, and a read error may be involved. The chain couples TRBV5-1 to TRBJ2-1; 11 bases match TRBD2. From germline, CDR1 is SGHRS and CDR2 YFSETQ. This CDR3 has 12 amino acids. CDR3: CASRASGRTDLF. The CDR3 DNA reads TGCGCCAGCAGGGCTAGCGGGAGGACTGATCTATTC.

This clonotype appeared a few times. The chain combines TRBV7-9 with TRBJ1-5, with a tentative D call TRBD1 (5 bases). This CDR3 comprises 14 residues. The V gene's germline CDR1 is SEHNR and CDR2 FQNEAQ (reference sequence). Trimming pared 8 bases from V and 2 bases from J, leaving 13 bases between. This CDR3 reads CASGAGRGNQPQHF. The CDR3 DNA reads as TGTGCCAGCGGGGCAGGGCGCGGCAATCAGCCCCAGCATTTT.

The rearrangement joins TRBV7-8 to TRBJ2-2; 10 bases line up with TRBD2. Trimming cost V 4 bases and J 4 bases; bases outside gene matches: 9. The germline V gene encodes CDR1 SGHVS and CDR2 FQNEAQ. This CDR3 has 17 amino acids. In DNA form, the CDR3 reads TGTGCCAGCAGCTACCATTTAGCGGGAGGACGCACCGGGGAGCTGTTTTTT. This gives the protein CASSYHLAGGRTGELFF.

This clonotype was seen repeatedly, ten times or more. The junction departs from the called germline gene at one end, perhaps through a read error. The chain recombines TRBV12-3 or TRBV12-4 with TRBJ2-2; 10 positions match TRBD2. The CDR3 consists of 15 residues. The CDR3: CASSLAGGNTGELFF. In DNA form, the CDR3 reads TGTGCCAGCAGCTTAGCGGGAGGGAACACCGGGGAGCTGTTTTTT.

The chain uses TRBV7-2 and TRBJ2-2, with 9 bases that match TRBD1. The CDR3 has 17 residues. V shed 4 bases, J shed 2 bases, and the junction held 8 bases outside the gene matches. Germline V gene lookup returns CDR1 SGHTA and CDR2 FQGNSA. The CDR3 protein is CASSSFPGQGNTGELFF. CDR3 sequence (DNA): TGTGCCAGCAGCTCATTTCCGGGACAGGGAAACACCGGGGAGCTGTTTTTT.

This chain joins TRBV6-2 or TRBV6-3 and TRBJ2-5; D is undetermined. V shed 5 bases and J shed 7 bases, with 8 bases lying between them. Germline V gene sequence: CDR1 MNHEY, CDR2 SVGEGT. The length of the CDR3 is 11 residues. CDR3 coding DNA: TGTGCCAGCAGTGTTGTGGGGACCCAGTACTTC. This codes for CASSVVGTQYF.

The table lists this clonotype with a few counts. The chain has TRBV4-3 and TRBJ2-1; unclear D gene. V lost 1 base to trimming and J lost 1 base, with 14 bases between them. The CDR3 is made up of 17 amino acids. Germline V CDR1 and CDR2: LGHNA, YSLEER. The DNA of the CDR3 is TGCGCCAGCAGCCAAGGTGGGCGACTGGAGTCCTACAATGAGCAGTTCTTC. Encoded protein: CASSQGGRLESYNEQFF.

V gene TRBV20-1 combines with J gene TRBJ2-5; the match to TRBD2 covers 8 bases. The CDR3 is made up of 15 amino acids. With 5 bases clipped from V and 1 base from J, the junction kept 9 bases outside the gene matches. The germline V gene encodes CDR1 DFQATT and CDR2 SNEGSKA (reference sequence). The CDR3 protein is CSAVPGGRTQETQYF. For the CDR3, the DNA is TGCAGTGCTGTCCCTGGCGGGAGGACCCAAGAGACCCAGTACTTC.

This clonotype has a handful of counts. The rearrangement joins TRBV7-3 to TRBJ2-3; D could derive from TRBD1 or TRBD2 (5 bases each). Germline V gene lookup returns CDR1 SGHTA and CDR2 FQGTGA. The CDR3 has 15 amino acids. The germline V and J ends were trimmed by 0 bases and 4 bases, with 11 bases remaining between them. For the CDR3, the DNA is TGTGCCAGCAGCTTAACGTTCCGGGACCCAGATACGCAGTATTTT. Translating gives CASSLTFRDPDTQYF.

This clonotype was picked up a small number of times. The chain recombines TRBV11-2 with TRBJ2-6; a weak D match, TRBD2 (6 bases). CDR1 and CDR2 (germline): SGHAT, FQNNGV. The CDR3 spans 18 residues. The V gene lost 0 bases and the J gene lost 3 bases, with 15 bases spanning the gap. The chain's CDR3 is CASSLDHFGGNGANVLTF. In DNA, the CDR3 is TGTGCCAGCAGCTTAGATCACTTTGGGGGGAATGGGGCCAACGTCCTGACTTTC.